Listed here are 8 T cell receptor beta chains from one sample, sequenced in a study of T cell clusters in autoimmune cytopenias. TRB was amplified by touch-down multiplex PCR, primer pools A and B combined. TCRdb reprocessed the multiplex PCR reads and stores each CDR3 protein as one record, lacking DNA. Recorded for this sample: roughly 10,000 distinct CDR3 sequences. TRB amplification used 250 ng of peripheral blood genomic DNA. The same specimen was also included in a second study, on T cell repertoires in aging, cancer and after chemotherapy.

The specimen sequenced was peripheral blood. These receptors were taken from a human donor in good health.

The chain carries TRBV5-6 and TRBJ2-2; TCRdb calls TRBD1, which cannot be checked without DNA. CDR1 is SGHDT and CDR2 is YYEEEE in the germline V gene. The CDR3 is made up of 16 amino acids. The CDR3 protein is CASSSGTGGGAGELFF.

The chain recombines TRBV7-2 with TRBJ2-7. This CDR3 comprises 15 residues. The germline V gene encodes CDR1 SGHTA and CDR2 FQGNSA. The CDR3 protein is CASSLVRIVPHEQYF.

This clonotype counts as medium-sized by frequency. The rearrangement links TRBV7-2 to TRBJ1-3; no DNA is available, so the TRBD1 call from TCRdb remains unchecked. The CDR3 length is 17 residues. Germline lookup yields CDR1 SGHTA and CDR2 FQGNSA. The CDR3 reads CASSLAATGYSGNTIYF. The full variable domain, in which reference TRBV7-2 and TRBJ1-3 provide the parts outside the CDR3, is GAGVSQSPSNKVTEKGKDVELRCDPISGHTALYWYRQSLGQGLEFLIYFQGNSAPDKSGLPSDRFSAERTGGSVSTLTIQRTQQEDSAVYLCASSLAATGYSGNTIYFGEGSWLTVV.

The chain has TRBV4-2 and TRBJ2-1; the TCRdb D gene call, TRBD1, has no DNA to confirm it. CDR1 is LGHNA, CDR2 YNFKEQ, per germline. This CDR3 has 16 residues. The CDR3 reads CASSQEDRGDGNEQFF.

The V call is TRBV6-2 or TRBV6-3, the J call TRBJ1-5; the D gene TCRdb calls, TRBD1, cannot be checked with no DNA. This CDR3 has 15 amino acids. The germline V gene encodes CDR1 MNHEY and CDR2 SVGEGT. The CDR3 loop reads CASSYGSGVGQPQHF.

This chain links TRBV7-9 with TRBJ2-3; absent DNA, TCRdb's TRBD1 call cannot be checked. CDR1 and CDR2 from the germline V gene are SEHNR and FQNEAQ (reference sequence). The CDR3 length is 17 residues. The CDR3 reads CASSFYKHLGRTDTQYF.

CDR3 protein: CASSPNAASDTQYF. The chain couples TRBV7-3 to TRBJ2-3. Germline V gives CDR1 SGHTA, CDR2 FQGTGA. The CDR3 is 14 amino acids.

The chain is built from TRBV18 and TRBJ2-1; TCRdb names TRBD2, which stays unverified in the absence of DNA. Germline-derived CDR1 and CDR2 are KGHSH and LQKENI. The CDR3 extends over 15 amino acids. CDR3: CASSPTSGAYNEQFF. Full variable domain (rest looked up from reference TRBV18 and TRBJ2-1): NAGVMQNPRHLVRRRGQEARLRCSPMKGHSHVYWYRQLPEEGLKFMVYLQKENIIDESGMPKERFSAEFPKEGPSILRIQQVVRGDSAAYFCASSPTSGAYNEQFFGPGTRLTVL.